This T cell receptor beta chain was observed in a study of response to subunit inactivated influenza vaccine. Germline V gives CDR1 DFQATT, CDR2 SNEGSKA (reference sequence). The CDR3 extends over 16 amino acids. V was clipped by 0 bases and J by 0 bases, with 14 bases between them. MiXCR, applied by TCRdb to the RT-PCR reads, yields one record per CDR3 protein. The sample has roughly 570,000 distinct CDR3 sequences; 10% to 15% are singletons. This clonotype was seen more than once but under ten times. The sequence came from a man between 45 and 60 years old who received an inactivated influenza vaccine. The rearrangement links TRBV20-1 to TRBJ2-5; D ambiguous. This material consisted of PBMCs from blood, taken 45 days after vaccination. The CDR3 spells CSAREIEVSYQETQYF. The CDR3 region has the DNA TGCAGTGCTAGAGAGATAGAGGTCTCGTACCAAGAGACCCAGTACTTC.